This entry describes one T cell receptor (beta chain). Its antigen is undetermined. Data came from immunoSEQ multiplex PCR; TCRdb stores just in-frame clones and leaves some out. The table lists 300,000 to 400,000 clones, 90% to 95% of them singletons. This sample stems from a study of Ad26.COV2.S vaccination and SARS-CoV-2 variants. Study-level points and caveats: Across vaccine and placebo recipients, the breadth of non-spike TCRs was similar. The breadth of spike-specific CD8+ and CD4+ T cell responses after vaccination was reportedly substantial. Placebo recipients had lower spike-specific TCR breadth than vaccine recipients.

The germline V gene encodes CDR1 MNHNY and CDR2 SVGAGI (reference sequence). This CDR3 is 14 amino acids long. Between the trimmed V and J ends, which lost 2 bases and 2 bases, there was a span of 7 bases. The sequence was obtained from a human donor who had recovered from COVID-19. The V call is TRBV6-6, the J call TRBJ1-3; D gene unclear. The sequenced sample was peripheral blood, obtained after recovery from COVID-19. CDR3 sequence: CASSYGVPGNTIYF. The DNA of the CDR3 is TGTGCCAGCAGTTACGGGGTACCTGGAAACACCATATATTTT.